Described below is a single T cell receptor beta chain sequence and its context. Measured with immunoSEQ multiplex PCR; TCRdb has only the in-frame clones, and not every one. Of more than 100,000 clones in the sample, about 87% are singletons; the top ten hold 10% to 15%. This sample was taken from a study of blood T cell repertoires in COVID-19. This receptor was identified in a human donor in a cohort sampled during active or convalescent COVID-19. Material for sequencing was peripheral blood.

CDR3 sequence: CASGTGTAGKNIQYF. CDR3 in DNA: TGTGCTAGTGGAACGGGGACAGCCGGCAAAAACATTCAGTACTTC. The chain is built from TRBV12-5 and TRBJ2-4, with 7 bases lining up with TRBD1. The CDR3 totals 15 residues. V lost 6 bases to trimming and J lost 3 bases; unmatched junction nucleotides: 8. Germline-derived CDR1 and CDR2 are LGHNT and FRNRAP.